Detailed here is one T cell receptor beta chain. Its specificity is not known. This sample is drawn from a study of cytomegalovirus exposure and HLA in healthy donors. Study-level results: The study carried out a later analysis of TCR beta sequences. It associated around 17,000 of them with specific HLA alleles at a false discovery rate of 0.05. An analysis done earlier found most TCR beta V segments productive about 87% or about 30% of the time. Reports credit the classifier with highly specific, highly sensitive diagnosis of cytomegalovirus status. CMV serostatus stood as the only immune exposure information on hand.

PCR primers comprised 60 Vbeta and 13 Jbeta primers. Only in-frame clones appear in the TCRdb table, and some are missing; sequencing was by immunoSEQ multiplex PCR. There are about 230,000 clones in the sample; over 65% occur only once, and 1% to 1.5% lies in the top ten. The CDR3 is 15 amino acids. J gave up 3 bases and V 2 bases, and 6 bases lay outside the gene matches. Germline V CDR1 and CDR2: SGHNT, YYREEE (reference sequence). Sequenced: PBMCs. The chain carries TRBV5-4 and TRBJ1-2; 8 positions agree with TRBD1. The clonotype comes from a human donor in good health. CDR3 loop: CASSFSRGLDYGYTF. In DNA, the CDR3 is TGTGCCAGCAGCTTTAGCAGGGGGCTGGACTATGGCTACACCTTC.